Following are 7 T cell receptor beta chains from one sample sequenced in a study of shared clonotypes between healthy human individuals. Measured with immunoSEQ multiplex PCR; TCRdb has only the in-frame clones, and not every one. Among some 480,000 clones listed, 70% to 85% were seen once. Sequenced sample: PBMCs. Every receptor here comes from a woman between 35 and 50 years old in good health. Some clones in this sample may be carry-over from other donors' samples.

Concerning this clone itself: An end of the junction differs from the germline gene, which may be a read error. The chain links TRBV30 to TRBJ2-3, with D tentatively TRBD2 (5 bases). Germline V gene data show CDR1 as GTSNPN and CDR2 as SVGIG (reference sequence). The CDR3 is 13 amino acids. CDR3 loop: CAWSSGSTDTRYF. CDR3 in DNA: TGTGCCTGGAGCAGCGGTTCCACAGATACGCGGTATTTT.

V gene TRBV19 combines with J gene TRBJ1-1; 8 bases agree with TRBD1. The V gene's germline CDR1 is LNHDA and CDR2 SQIVND (reference sequence). V was clipped by 5 bases and J by 10 bases; unmatched bases: 9. The CDR3 extends over 13 amino acids. This CDR3 reads CASSPQGAPSAFF. The DNA for the CDR3 is TGTGCCAGTAGTCCTCAGGGGGCTCCATCAGCTTTCTTT.

This clone was observed a handful of times. The junction departs from the called germline gene at one end, perhaps through a read error. The CDR3 sequence: CASSIGGELGYGYTF. The CDR3 nucleotides read TGTGCCAGTAGCATAGGCGGCGAGCTGGGGTATGGCTACACCTTC. V gene TRBV19 combines with J gene TRBJ1-2; unclear D gene. Germline V gene data show CDR1 as LNHDA and CDR2 as SQIVND (reference sequence). There are 15 residues in the CDR3.

V is TRBV11-2 and J is TRBJ2-1, with D unresolved. The CDR3 extends over 15 amino acids. Germline V gene lookup returns CDR1 SGHAT and CDR2 FQNNGV. The V gene lost 1 base and the J gene lost 8 bases, with 15 bases spanning the gap. CDR3 coding DNA: TGTGCCAGCAGCTTAGGAAGGAGCATTGGGCATGAGCAGTTCTTC. Its protein product is CASSLGRSIGHEQFF.

The chain is built from TRBV30 and TRBJ2-6, with D perhaps matching TRBD1 or TRBD2 (5 bases each). CDR3 length: 14 residues. With 0 bases removed from V and 2 bases from J, the gap between germline ends came to 5 bases. The germline gives CDR1 GTSNPN, CDR2 SVGIG (reference sequence). The CDR3 spells CAWSVGAGANVLTF. In DNA, the CDR3 is TGTGCCTGGAGTGTGGGGGCTGGGGCCAACGTCCTGACTTTC.

The chain joins TRBV30 to TRBJ2-1; 7 nucleotides match TRBD2. V lost 5 bases and J lost 8; bases outside the gene matches: 15. Germline V CDR1 and CDR2: GTSNPN, SVGIG (reference sequence). This CDR3 spans 15 amino acids. Written as DNA, the CDR3 is TGTGCCTGGGGAAACGCCGGGACTACCGCGTATGAGCAGTTCTTC. As protein: CAWGNAGTTAYEQFF. The whole variable domain, filled in from reference TRBV30 and TRBJ2-1, reads SQTIHQWPATLVQPVGSPLSLECTVEGTSNPNLYWYRQAAGRGLQLLFYSVGIGQISSEVPQNLSASRPQDRQFILSSKKLLLSDSGFYLCAWGNAGTTAYEQFFGPGTRLTVL.

This clone was seen a few times. V is TRBV7-2 and J is TRBJ2-3; D is unresolved. Germline values: CDR1 SGHTA, CDR2 FQGNSA. Trimming removed 6 bases from V and 3 bases from J, with 10 bases in between. This CDR3 is built from 13 residues. CDR3 in DNA: TGTGCCAGCAGATCCGAGAGGACAGATACGCAGTATTTT. Its protein product is CASRSERTDTQYF.